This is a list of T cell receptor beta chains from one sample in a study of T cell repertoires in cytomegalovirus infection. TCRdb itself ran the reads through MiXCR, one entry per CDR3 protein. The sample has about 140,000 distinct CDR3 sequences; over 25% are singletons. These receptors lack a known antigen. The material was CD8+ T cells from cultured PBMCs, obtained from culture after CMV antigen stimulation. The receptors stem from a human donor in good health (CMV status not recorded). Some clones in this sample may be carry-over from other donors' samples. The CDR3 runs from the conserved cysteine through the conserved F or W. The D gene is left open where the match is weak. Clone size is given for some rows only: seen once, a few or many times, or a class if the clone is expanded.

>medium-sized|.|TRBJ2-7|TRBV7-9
TGTGCCAGCAGCTTAGCAGAGACCTACGAGCAGTACTTC
CASSLAETYEQYF
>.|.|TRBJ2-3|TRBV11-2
TGTGCCAGCAACTTAGAGGCAGCTAGCACAGATACGCAGTATTTT
CASNLEAASTDTQYF
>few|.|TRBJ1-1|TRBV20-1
TGCAGTGCGCAGGCATCAGCCCGGACTGAAGCTTTCTTT
CSAQASARTEAFF
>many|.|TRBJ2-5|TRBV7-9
TGTGCCAGCAGCAGACAGGATCAAGAGACCCAGTACTTC
CASSRQDQETQYF
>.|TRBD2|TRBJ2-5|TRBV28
TGTGCCAGCAGTCTTGGGGCGGGGGGAAAACAAGAGACCCAGTACTTC
CASSLGAGGKQETQYF
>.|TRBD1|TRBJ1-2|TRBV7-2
TGTGCCAGCAGCCCCACGGGGGGGACAGGGGACTATGGCTACACCTTC
CASSPTGGTGDYGYTF
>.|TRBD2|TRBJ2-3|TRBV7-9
TGTGCCAGCAGCCCAGCGGGGTTACCTCGGGATACGCAGTATTTT
CASSPAGLPRDTQYF
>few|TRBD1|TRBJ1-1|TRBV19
TGTGCCAGTAGTATCGCAAGCAGGGGGGTTACTGAAGCTTTCTTT
CASSIASRGVTEAFF
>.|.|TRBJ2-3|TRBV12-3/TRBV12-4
TGTGCCAGCAGCTCGACTAGTCCAGATACGCAGTATTTT
CASSSTSPDTQYF
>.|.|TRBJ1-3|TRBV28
TGTGCCAGCAGTGCGGGACGGACCTTCAACTCTGGAAACACCATATATTTT
CASSAGRTFNSGNTIYF
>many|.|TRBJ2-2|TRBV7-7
TGTGCCAGCAGCTTCAACACCGGGGAGCTGTTTTTT
CASSFNTGELFF
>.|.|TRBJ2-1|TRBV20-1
TGCAGTGCCCCTCGCGGCGGGTCCAACTCCTACAATGAGCAGTTCTTC
CSAPRGGSNSYNEQFF
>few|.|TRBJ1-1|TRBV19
TGTGCCAGTAGTATCGGGAGCGCCGGAGCTCTGAGCACTGAAGCTTTCTTT
CASSIGSAGALSTEAFF
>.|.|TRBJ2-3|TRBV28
TGTGCCAGCAGTTTAGTGGACACGCAGTATTTT
CASSLVDTQYF